This TCR beta chain was found in a study of PD-L1 blockade in urothelial cancer (dated by TCRdb to the late 2010s). Background on the whole study: Every patient began therapy in 2014 and was given atezolizumab 1,200 mg intravenously every 3 weeks. Pretreatment tumor samples, along with matched peripheral blood serially collected before and after atezolizumab treatment, were subjected to TCR sequencing. An exploratory multi-omic analysis was conducted of the somatic, immune and clinical correlates of response to PD-L1 blockade with atezolizumab in urothelial cancer. Blood samples were analyzed at two time points: 3 weeks after treatment start (second dose) and 6 weeks after treatment start. Twenty-nine patients had pretreatment blood TCR-seq, about 25 had at least one posttreatment blood collection, and about 25 had tumor TCR-seq. An ECOG performance status of 0 or 1 was recorded for the patients, and 0 to 3 prior chemotherapy regimens had been received by the patients. Progression-free survival longer than 6 months counted as durable clinical benefit, and TCR features were additionally tested against both progression-free and overall survival. A median of about 150,000 T cells and some 84,000 unique TCRs was obtained from blood samples, and a median clonality of roughly 0.08 was observed. In the same patients, pretreatment tumors underwent whole exome sequencing and RNA sequencing in addition to TCR sequencing. About 85% of the 29 patients were males with bladder-origin urothelial cancer, and about 65% of the roughly 30 reported a prior smoking history. Durable clinical benefit was achieved by nine patients but not by the remaining 20.

Each PCR received spiked-in synthetic TCR analog templates so that absolute template abundance could be estimated from read counts. The immunoSEQ assay was used to amplify TCRbeta CDR3 regions from genomic DNA with bias-controlled V and J gene primers. Sequencing of rearranged TCRbeta segments was done at approximately 20X coverage. The study's processing was this. Clustering was used to correct sequencing errors, and CDR3s were annotated against IMGT to assign V, D and J genes. Only productive TCRbeta rearrangements were used in downstream analyses, excluding out-of-frame or stop-codon sequences. To compute clonality, Shannon entropy was normalized by the log of the number of unique productive sequences and then subtracted from one. Clones differing between time points or between blood and tumor were identified using Fisher's exact test with Benjamini-Hochberg correction, with an adjusted p below 0.01 applied as the threshold. TCRdb took this table from immuneACCESS and kept in-frame rearrangements with V and J called. Such tables lack part of the clones; where checked against another copy, unresolved V genes explain under half of the gap, and the rest is unexplained. V and J calls plus clone size are reproduced from that table; the DNA served to infer D and trimming. The sample table holds about 84,000 clones, of which around 76% were seen once. 9.5% of the sample goes to the ten largest clones.

Broader findings and caveats from the paper: Patients with durable benefit showed greater expansion of tumor-associated TCR clones in peripheral blood 3 weeks after starting treatment (n ≈ 23, p = 0.022). Because the sample size was small (n of about 30) and many of the analyses were exploratory, the results are meant to be hypothesis-generating. Improved progression-free and overall survival was found to be associated with pretreatment peripheral blood TCR clonality below the median.

A cohort of 30 or so patients with locally advanced or metastatic urothelial carcinoma, treated at Memorial Sloan Kettering on a trial protocol, was included. Peripheral blood mononuclear cells were collected pretreatment and during treatment, at between 1 and 8 total time points per patient. The Qiagen DNeasy Blood extraction kit was used to purify genomic DNA from total PBMCs and from tumor samples. PBMCs were collected pretreatment and during treatment and were isolated and stored as previously described. Looking up the germline V gene (reference sequence) yields CDR1 LNHDA and CDR2 SQIVND. V lost 6 bases and J lost 2 bases, and the count of bases not matched to a germline gene is 7. The CDR3 numbers 15 residues from cysteine through phenylalanine. Only CDR3 DNA is held: 45 bases, read in frame from base 1. In the case of this clone: Its antigen remains undetermined. Base qualities were left out, and no much larger clone turns up one base away.

The chain was built from TRBV19 and TRBJ1-5; 7 junctional bases match TRBD1. The sample was PBMCs, taken around atezolizumab (anti-PD-L1) treatment. The source is an older man with urothelial cancer. The DNA sequence follows: TGTGCCAGTAGAGAAGAGGGGGCGGGCAATCAGCCCCAGCATTTT. This yields the protein CASREEGAGNQPQHF. Here the CDR3 is joined to the reference TRBV19 and TRBJ1-5 genes, and the full variable domain is: DGGITQSPKYLFRKEGQNVTLSCEQNLNHDAMYWYRQDPGQGLRLIYYSQIVNDFQKGDIAEGYSVSREKKESFPLTVTSAQKNPTAFYLCASREEGAGNQPQHFGDGTRLSIL.